This T cell receptor beta chain stems from a study of shared clonotypes between healthy human individuals. Study as a whole: The study used three CD4 naive, three CD4 memory, two CD8 naive and one CD8 memory plate per donor. General study points: In having few donors, the study represented limited genetic and exposure-history diversity.

Trimming left V 0 bases short and J 2 bases short, with 12 bases between. The CDR3 is 15 residues long. Germline lookup yields CDR1 SGHRS and CDR2 YFSETQ. Investigators spread the genomic DNA of each subset evenly over several immunoSEQ plates. Data came from immunoSEQ multiplex PCR; TCRdb stores just in-frame clones and leaves some out. The table shows some 1.4 million clones, with roughly 96% occurring only once. Each donor was a Caucasian adult residing in Nashville, Tennessee. With regard to this clone: Antigen unknown.

The TCR was taken from a man younger than 45 in good health. Source material: naive CD4+ T cells sorted from blood. Noted subset: CD45RA+ positively selected. The chain couples TRBV5-1 to TRBJ2-7; D may be TRBD1 (5 bases). This CDR3 reads CASSLESGSTYEQYF. The CDR3 nucleotides read TGCGCCAGCAGCTTGGAATCAGGGTCTACCTACGAGCAGTACTTC.